The 20 T cell receptor beta chains below were found in one sample sequenced in a study of blood T cells in healthy people across ages. Primers used in a second PCR of roughly 7 to 12 cycles were a sample-barcoded 5' primer and a J-beta primer mix. One entry per CDR3 protein, called by TCRdb with MiXCR from the 5' RACE reads. Here the sample spans 1.2 million to 1.5 million distinct CDR3 sequences, approximately 59% being singletons. Sequencing input: blood. All receptors derive from a man between 18 and 29 years old in good health.

The chain couples TRBV5-1 to TRBJ1-2; D unresolved. Trimming left V 1 base short and J 9 bases short, with 13 bases between. Germline CDR1 reads SGHRS; CDR2 reads YFSETQ. The CDR3 has 13 amino acids. The chain's CDR3 is CASSLTLGGSYTF. CDR3 DNA sequence: TGCGCCAGCAGCTTGACTTTGGGTGGTAGCTACACCTTC.

The V call is TRBV6-2 or TRBV6-3, the J call TRBJ2-5; D is uncertain. Gene TRBJ2-7 matches the end of the DNA better, so the J call may be wrong. Germline V gene sequence: CDR1 MNHEY, CDR2 SVGEGT. This CDR3 region has 16 residues. The CDR3 nucleotides are TGTGCCAGCAGCCCTGACTTGGTAAAGAGGACCTACGAGCAGTACTTC. Protein sequence: CASSPDLVKRTYEQYF.

The sample holds many counts of this clonotype. The V gene is TRBV5-6, the J gene TRBJ2-7; 9 bases map to TRBD2. The V gene end was trimmed by 3 bases and the J gene end by 3 bases; junction bases not matched to a gene: 4. Germline V gene lookup returns CDR1 SGHDT and CDR2 YYEEEE. CDR3 length equals 14 residues. CDR3: CASSWTSELYEQYF. The CDR3 DNA reads as TGTGCCAGCAGCTGGACTAGCGAGCTCTACGAGCAGTACTTC. Variable domain in full (rest from reference TRBV5-6 and TRBJ2-7): DAGVTQSPTHLIKTRGQQVTLRCSPKSGHDTVSWYQQALGQGPQFIFQYYEEEERQRGNFPDRFSGHQFPNYSSELNVNALLLGDSALYLCASSWTSELYEQYFGPGTRLTVT.

On this clonotype: The junction shows a germline mismatch at one end, possibly a read error. V gene TRBV25-1 combines with J gene TRBJ1-2, with TRBD1 as a possible D gene (5 bases). The germline V gene encodes CDR1 MGHDK and CDR2 SYGVNS. This CDR3 spans 13 amino acids. The CDR3: CAGSEVAGSGYTF. The CDR3 DNA follows: TGTGCCGGCAGTGAAGTGGCAGGGAGTGGCTACACCTTC.

The chain uses TRBV29-1 and TRBJ2-7, with D possibly being TRBD1 (5 bases). The CDR3 contains 14 residues. The germline V gene encodes CDR1 SQVTM and CDR2 ANQGSEA. Trimming left V 4 bases short and J 0 bases short, with 13 bases between. The DNA of the CDR3 is TGCAGCGTTGGGAAGGACACTCTCTCCTACGAGCAGTACTTC. Protein: CSVGKDTLSYEQYF.

V gene TRBV11-2 combines with J gene TRBJ2-7; no clear D. The V gene's germline CDR1 is SGHAT and CDR2 FQNNGV. V was shortened by 4 bases and J by 3 bases, with 13 bases between the two germline ends. The length of the CDR3 is 14 residues. The CDR3 loop is CASSSLGLHYEQYF. DNA for the CDR3: TGTGCCAGCAGCTCCTTGGGTTTGCACTACGAGCAGTACTTC. Based on the CDR3 plus reference TRBV11-2 and TRBJ2-7, the full variable domain is EAGVAQSPRYKIIEKRQSVAFWCNPISGHATLYWYQQILGQGPKLLIQFQNNGVVDDSQLPKDRFSAERLKGVDSTLKIQPAKLEDSAVYLCASSSLGLHYEQYFGPGTRLTVT.

This clonotype was counted between two and nine times. J is TRBJ1-4 and V is TRBV29-1; TRBD1 agrees at 10 bases. Germline V gene sequence: CDR1 SQVTM, CDR2 ANQGSEA. CDR3 length: 16 residues. Germline trimming cut 0 bases from V and 3 bases from J; bases unmatched to any gene: 4. The CDR3 DNA follows: TGCAGCGTTGAAGAAAGACAGGGGGCGGCTAATGAAAAACTGTTTTTT. Translation gives CSVEERQGAANEKLFF. Complete variable domain (other parts from reference TRBV29-1 and TRBJ1-4): SAVISQKPSRDICQRGTSLTIQCQVDSQVTMMFWYRQQPGQSLTLIATANQGSEATYESGFVIDKFPISRPNLTFSTLTVSNMSPEDSSIYLCSVEERQGAANEKLFFGSGTQLSVL.

The genes are TRBV27 and TRBJ2-1; D gene uncertain. The CDR3 spans 15 residues. Germline V gene lookup returns CDR1 MNHEY and CDR2 SMNVEV (reference sequence). The ends were cut back, 0 bases at V and 2 bases at J, with 8 bases in the middle. CDR3: CASSLSIGPYNEQFF. CDR3 DNA sequence: TGTGCCAGCAGTTTATCTATAGGACCCTACAATGAGCAGTTCTTC.

The chain combines TRBV7-9 with TRBJ2-3, with D uncertain. Germline values: CDR1 SEHNR, CDR2 FQNEAQ (reference sequence). Trimming took 1 base from V and 1 from J, leaving 9 bases between them. The CDR3 covers 15 residues. The CDR3 region has the DNA TGTGCCAGCAGCTTAGGTTACAGCGGCACAGATACGCAGTATTTT. Its translation: CASSLGYSGTDTQYF.

This clonotype was seen only once. The chain carries TRBV12-3 or TRBV12-4 and TRBJ1-5; 7 bases are shared with TRBD1. The CDR3 runs to 14 residues. V trimming: 5 bases; J trimming: 4 bases; junction bases outside the gene matches: 5. CDR3 sequence: CASSVGGFNQPQHF. For the CDR3, the DNA is TGTGCCAGCAGTGTAGGGGGCTTTAATCAGCCCCAGCATTTT.

DNA of the CDR3: TGCGCCAACCCAAGACAGGGAACCAAACACTACACCTTC. The encoded protein is CANPRQGTKHYTF. This chain links TRBV5-1 with TRBJ1-2, with 7 bases identical to TRBD1. V was clipped by 9 bases and J by 10 bases; unmatched bases: 15. Germline V CDR1 and CDR2: SGHRS, YFSETQ. This CDR3 has 13 residues.

Here the CDR3 reads CASSLPGTGLNEQFF. In DNA, the CDR3 is TGCGCCAGCAGCTTGCCCGGGACAGGACTCAATGAGCAGTTCTTC. The rearrangement uses TRBV5-1 and TRBJ2-1, with 8 positions matching TRBD1. CDR1 is SGHRS and CDR2 is YFSETQ in the germline V gene. The CDR3 loop spans 15 amino acids. V dropped 1 base and J dropped 6; count of bases not matched to a gene: 6.

V gene TRBV11-2 combines with J gene TRBJ2-3; TRBD2 matches 8 bases. The germline V gene encodes CDR1 SGHAT and CDR2 FQNNGV. V shed 2 bases and J 6 bases; nucleotides not matched to a gene: 10. The CDR3 runs 16 residues. CDR3 loop: CASSLSGSGDLDTQYF. In DNA, the CDR3 is TGTGCCAGCAGCTTATCCGGTAGCGGGGATTTGGATACGCAGTATTTT. Using reference TRBV11-2 and TRBJ2-3 for the parts outside the CDR3, the full variable domain is EAGVAQSPRYKIIEKRQSVAFWCNPISGHATLYWYQQILGQGPKLLIQFQNNGVVDDSQLPKDRFSAERLKGVDSTLKIQPAKLEDSAVYLCASSLSGSGDLDTQYFGPGTRLTVL.

This clonotype has a handful of counts. The V gene is TRBV7-9, the J gene TRBJ2-7; no firm D call. The germline V gene has CDR1 SEHNR and CDR2 FQNEAQ (reference sequence). V lost 0 bases to trimming and J lost 6 bases, with 9 bases between them. The CDR3 runs to 13 residues. This chain's CDR3 is CASSLAPEPEQYF. CDR3 DNA: TGTGCCAGCAGCTTAGCTCCGGAACCCGAGCAGTACTTC.

Concerning this clonotype itself: A junction boundary mismatches the germline segment, possibly from a read error. The V gene is TRBV6-1, the J gene TRBJ2-7; TRBD1 is a possible D gene (6 bases). This CDR3 is built from 16 residues. The germline V gene has CDR1 MNHNS and CDR2 SASEGT. The CDR3, as DNA: TGTGCCAGCAGCGAAGTCGCAGGGGTAGGATTGTTGGAGCAGTACTTC. Amino acid sequence: CASSEVAGVGLLEQYF.

The rearrangement joins TRBV27 to TRBJ2-7; 8 bases are a match to TRBD1. Looked up from germline, CDR1 is MNHEY and CDR2 is SMNVEV (reference sequence). Trimming removed 6 bases from V and 0 bases from J; junction bases left unmatched: 7. The CDR3 length is 15 residues. The CDR3: CASRLGQGLSYEQYF. In DNA form, the CDR3 reads TGTGCCAGCAGGCTAGGACAGGGCCTCTCCTACGAGCAGTACTTC.

This chain uses TRBV7-2 with TRBJ2-1; a possible D gene is TRBD1 (5 bases). The CDR3 has 16 residues. CDR1 and CDR2 from the germline V gene are SGHTA and FQGNSA. V shed 5 bases and J shed 7 bases, with 21 bases lying between them. The CDR3 nucleotides read TGTGCCAGCAGCCATCCTAGACCAATTGCAGGGAATGAGCAGTTCTTC. This translates into CASSHPRPIAGNEQFF.

This rearrangement joins TRBV10-3 to TRBJ1-1, with 7 bases identical to TRBD1. The length of the CDR3 is 15 residues. The V gene's germline CDR1 is ENHRY and CDR2 SYGVKD. After removal of 2 bases from V and 6 bases from J, the junction contained 9 bases not matched to a gene. CDR3 amino acids: CAISELDRESPEAFF. CDR3 nucleotide sequence: TGTGCCATCAGTGAGCTCGACAGGGAGAGCCCTGAAGCTTTCTTT.

The rearrangement joins TRBV27 to TRBJ2-7; 10 positions match TRBD1. V dropped 5 bases and J dropped 8; count of bases not matched to a gene: 12. Germline-derived CDR1 and CDR2 are MNHEY and SMNVEV (reference sequence). The CDR3 is made up of 15 amino acids. CDR3 sequence (DNA): TGTGCCAGCAGTCCATCCGGGACAGGGGTCGGAAAGCAGTACTTC. Protein: CASSPSGTGVGKQYF.

The gene calls are TRBV5-1 and TRBJ2-5, with TRBD1 as a possible D gene (6 bases). V was pared by 7 bases and J by 1 base, with 17 bases between. The germline V gene encodes CDR1 SGHRS and CDR2 YFSETQ. The CDR3 sequence is 15 residues long. This CDR3 is CASLHTGTSQETQYF. Written as DNA, the CDR3 is TGCGCCAGCCTCCACACCGGGACATCCCAAGAGACCCAGTACTTC.